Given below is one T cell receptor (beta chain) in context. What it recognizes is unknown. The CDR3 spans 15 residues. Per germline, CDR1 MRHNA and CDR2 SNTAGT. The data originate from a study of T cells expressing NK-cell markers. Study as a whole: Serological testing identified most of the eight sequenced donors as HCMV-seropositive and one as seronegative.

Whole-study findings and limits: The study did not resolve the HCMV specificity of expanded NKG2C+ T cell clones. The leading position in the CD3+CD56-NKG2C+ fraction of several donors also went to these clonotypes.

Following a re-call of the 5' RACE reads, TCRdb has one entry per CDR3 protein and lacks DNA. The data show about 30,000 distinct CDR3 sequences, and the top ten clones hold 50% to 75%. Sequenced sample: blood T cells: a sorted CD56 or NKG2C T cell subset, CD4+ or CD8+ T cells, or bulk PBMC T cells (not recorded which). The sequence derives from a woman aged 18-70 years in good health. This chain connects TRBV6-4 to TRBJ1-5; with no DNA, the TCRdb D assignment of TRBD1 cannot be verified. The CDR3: CASSELGGSGQPQHF.